This T cell receptor beta chain was recovered during a study of OX40 agonist ivuxolimab in advanced cancers. For the wider study: Ivuxolimab was an agonistic, fully human IgG2 monoclonal antibody directed against OX40 (CD134), a costimulatory receptor. Intravenous ivuxolimab was administered to patients every 2 weeks at six dose levels: 0.01, 0.1, 0.3, 1.5, 3 and 10 mg/kg. Of the roughly 53 patients in dose escalation, approximately 20 had hepatocellular carcinoma, around 15 had melanoma, 9 had renal cell carcinoma and 9 had head and neck cancer. The dose-escalation cohort was roughly 87% male with a mean age of approximately 60 years, ranging from 23 to 79. Patients were allowed to have had prior anti-PD-1, anti-PD-L1 or anti-CTLA-4 therapy, and approximately 40% of the dose-escalation patients had been treated with checkpoint inhibitors. Three dose-escalation patients achieved partial responses, one with hepatocellular carcinoma and two with cutaneous melanoma. Peripheral TCRbeta sequencing was intended to test whether TCR sequence diversity was altered and clonal T-cell expansion was caused by ivuxolimab. The paper describes the monotherapy dose-escalation part (N ≈ 49 patients) of the phase I trial of ivuxolimab. On the study overall, not on this receptor specifically: Clonal expansion of both CD4+ and CD8+ blood T cells was observed from baseline to week 6 at doses 0.1 to 3.0 mg/kg. In partial responders in the 0.1-3.0 mg/kg groups, normalized peripheral clonal expansion was found to be among the lowest, especially among CD8+ T cells. The antigen specificity of the clonally expanded peripheral T cells was not determined. Low levels of normalized T-cell clonal expansion were also seen in some patients who did not respond. After ivuxolimab, expanded clones were on average more numerous among CD8+ T cells than among CD4+ T cells.

As regards this clone: Its binding antigen is unknown. Per-base qualities were not stored, and no clone one base away is much larger.

To sequence the TCRbeta CDR3 region, genomic DNA was isolated from the sorted cells. The immunoSEQ Assay was used for sequencing of TCRbeta CDR3 regions. Not all clones reach the TCRdb copy of this immuneACCESS table, which keeps in-frame sequences only. Checked studies attribute under half of the gap to unresolved V genes and leave the rest unexplained. Within this sample are approximately 92,000 clones, with around 94% of them counted one time only. The ten biggest clones cover around 0.17% of the sample. The trial excluded patients who had a history of autoimmune disease or were on systemic immunosuppression. Peripheral blood for TCR sequencing was collected from all dose cohorts at baseline, on cycle 4 day 1, and on cycle 7 day 1. The samples were drawn from a first-in-human, open-label, multicenter phase I dose-escalation trial of ivuxolimab. Adults with locally advanced or metastatic melanoma, renal cell carcinoma, hepatocellular carcinoma or head and neck squamous cell carcinoma were enrolled in the trial. Before TCR sequencing, CD4+ T cells and CD8+ T cells from peripheral blood were sorted into separate populations.

The sample was CD4+ or CD8+ T cells sorted from blood, taken in a trial of the OX40 agonist ivuxolimab. The clonotype originates from an adult with an advanced solid tumor such as melanoma, head and neck, liver or kidney cancer.

The CDR3 corresponds to CASSETGAHTEAFF. Here is the DNA: TGTGCCAGCAGCGAGACAGGGGCACACACTGAAGCTTTCTTT. Recombination joined TRBV7-2 with TRBJ1-1; TRBD1 matches 8 bases in the middle. The CDR3 measures 14 amino acids from cysteine to phenylalanine. Only the CDR3 DNA is retained, 42 bases long and in frame from the first base. V loses 5 bases at its end and J loses 3 bases; junction bases beyond the gene matches: 5. As encoded in the germline V gene, CDR1 is SGHTA while CDR2 is FQGNSA.